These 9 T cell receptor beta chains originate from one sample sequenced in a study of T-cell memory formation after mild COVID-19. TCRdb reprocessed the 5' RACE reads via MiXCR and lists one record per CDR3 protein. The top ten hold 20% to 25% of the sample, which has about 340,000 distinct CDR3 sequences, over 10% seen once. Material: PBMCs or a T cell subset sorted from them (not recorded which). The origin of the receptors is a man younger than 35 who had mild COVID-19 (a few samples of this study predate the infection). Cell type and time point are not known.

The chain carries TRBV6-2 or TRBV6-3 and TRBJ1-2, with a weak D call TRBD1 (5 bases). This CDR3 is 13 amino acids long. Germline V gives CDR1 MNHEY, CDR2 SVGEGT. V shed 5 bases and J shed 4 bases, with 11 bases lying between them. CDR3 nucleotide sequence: TGTGCCAGCAGTCACCGGGACCGCTATGGCTACACCTTC. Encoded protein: CASSHRDRYGYTF.

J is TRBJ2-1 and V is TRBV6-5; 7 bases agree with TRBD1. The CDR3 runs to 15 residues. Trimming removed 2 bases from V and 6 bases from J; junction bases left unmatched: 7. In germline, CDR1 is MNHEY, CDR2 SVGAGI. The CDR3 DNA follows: TGTGCCAGCAGTTACGCTTTACAGGGGTCCAATGAGCAGTTCTTC. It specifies CASSYALQGSNEQFF.

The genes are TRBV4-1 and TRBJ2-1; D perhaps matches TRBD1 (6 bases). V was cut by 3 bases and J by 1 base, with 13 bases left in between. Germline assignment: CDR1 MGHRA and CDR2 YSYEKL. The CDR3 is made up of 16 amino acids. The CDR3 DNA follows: TGCGCCAGCAGCCATACCAGGGGCGGTTCCTACAATGAGCAGTTCTTC. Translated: CASSHTRGGSYNEQFF.

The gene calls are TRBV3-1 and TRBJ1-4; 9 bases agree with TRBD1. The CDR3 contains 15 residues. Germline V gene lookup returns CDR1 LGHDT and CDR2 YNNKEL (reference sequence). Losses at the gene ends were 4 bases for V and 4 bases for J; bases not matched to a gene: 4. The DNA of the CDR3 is TGTGCCAGCAGCCTGGCGGGACAGGGTAATGAAAAACTGTTTTTT. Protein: CASSLAGQGNEKLFF.

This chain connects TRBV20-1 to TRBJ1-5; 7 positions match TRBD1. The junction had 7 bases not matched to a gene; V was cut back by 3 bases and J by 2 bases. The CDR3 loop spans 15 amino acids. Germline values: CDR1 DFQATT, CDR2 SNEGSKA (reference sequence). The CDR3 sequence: CSARDPGQGNQPQHF. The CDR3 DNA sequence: TGCAGTGCTAGGGATCCCGGACAGGGCAATCAGCCCCAGCATTTT.

The CDR3 DNA reads as TGCGCCAGCAGCCCCCGTGAGGGCGCCCTGGACATTCAGTACTTC. Translation: CASSPREGALDIQYF. This chain uses TRBV4-1 with TRBJ2-4; perhaps TRBD2 as D (5 bases). CDR1 and CDR2 from the germline V gene are MGHRA and YSYEKL. Trimming left V 4 bases short and J 8 bases short, with 18 bases between. The CDR3 runs 15 residues.

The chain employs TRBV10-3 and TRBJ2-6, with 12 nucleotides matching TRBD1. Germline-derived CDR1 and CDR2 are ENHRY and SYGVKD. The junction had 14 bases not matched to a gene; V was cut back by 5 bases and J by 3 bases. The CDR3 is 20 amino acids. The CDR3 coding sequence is TGTGCCATCAGTCAATCCTCCTCGGGACAGGGGGCTGGTGGGGCCAACGTCCTGACTTTC. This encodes CAISQSSSGQGAGGANVLTF.

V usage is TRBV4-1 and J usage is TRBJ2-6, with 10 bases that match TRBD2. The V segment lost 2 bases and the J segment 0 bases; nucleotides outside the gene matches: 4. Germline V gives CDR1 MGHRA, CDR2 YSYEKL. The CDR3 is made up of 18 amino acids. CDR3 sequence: CASSQFGLAVSGANVLTF. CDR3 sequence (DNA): TGCGCCAGCAGCCAATTTGGACTAGCGGTCTCTGGGGCCAACGTCCTGACTTTC.

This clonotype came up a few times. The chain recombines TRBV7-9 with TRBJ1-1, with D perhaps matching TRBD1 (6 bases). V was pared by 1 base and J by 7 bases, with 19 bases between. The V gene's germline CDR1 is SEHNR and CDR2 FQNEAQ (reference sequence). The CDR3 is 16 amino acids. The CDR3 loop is CASSLVSGALDNEAFF. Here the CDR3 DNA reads TGTGCCAGCAGCTTAGTGTCAGGGGCTCTTGATAATGAAGCTTTCTTT.